In its sample, the clone carrying this T cell receptor (beta chain) was seen a few times. These data are taken from a study of blood T cells in healthy people across ages. Every sample gave at least 5.5 micrograms of total RNA when it was extracted. Germline lookup yields CDR1 SGHTA and CDR2 FQGNSA. This CDR3 comprises 14 residues. Trimming cost V 1 base and J 6 bases, with 9 bases left between them. A second roughly 7 to 11 cycle PCR used barcoded and J-beta primers. From the 5' RACE reads, TCRdb called clonotypes with MiXCR, one entry per CDR3 protein. Found here are about 620,000 distinct CDR3 sequences, around 21% of them singletons; the top ten hold more than 3%.

This receptor was taken from a man aged 70 or older in good health. What was sequenced was blood. The chain is built from TRBV7-2 and TRBJ2-2; D perhaps matches TRBD2 (5 bases). The CDR3 DNA is TGTGCCAGCAGCTTAGAGGGAGCGGCCGGGGAGCTGTTTTTT. This codes for CASSLEGAAGELFF.